The entry that follows covers one T cell receptor (beta chain) sequence. Its target is unknown. V gave up 1 base and J gave up 0 bases, with 2 bases separating them. CDR3 length equals 13 residues. In germline, CDR1 is SGHRS, CDR2 YFSETQ. Produced via immunoSEQ multiplex PCR; TCRdb's table is partial and in-frame only. The table lists under 150,000 clones, around nine tenths of them singletons. This sample stems from a study of T cell responses to AZD1222 COVID-19 vaccine. In the study overall: Second-dose timings of about 4 or about 12 weeks were pooled.

Overall study findings and caveats: Baseline testing showed seropositivity in only a handful of AZD1222 recipients.

The sequences come from peripheral blood, collected on day 0 of AZD1222 vaccination. The TCR originated in an adult in good health. The J gene is TRBJ1-3, the V gene TRBV5-1; no clear D. In DNA, the CDR3 is TGCGCCAGCAGCTTGTACTCTGGAAACACCATATATTTT. Protein sequence: CASSLYSGNTIYF.